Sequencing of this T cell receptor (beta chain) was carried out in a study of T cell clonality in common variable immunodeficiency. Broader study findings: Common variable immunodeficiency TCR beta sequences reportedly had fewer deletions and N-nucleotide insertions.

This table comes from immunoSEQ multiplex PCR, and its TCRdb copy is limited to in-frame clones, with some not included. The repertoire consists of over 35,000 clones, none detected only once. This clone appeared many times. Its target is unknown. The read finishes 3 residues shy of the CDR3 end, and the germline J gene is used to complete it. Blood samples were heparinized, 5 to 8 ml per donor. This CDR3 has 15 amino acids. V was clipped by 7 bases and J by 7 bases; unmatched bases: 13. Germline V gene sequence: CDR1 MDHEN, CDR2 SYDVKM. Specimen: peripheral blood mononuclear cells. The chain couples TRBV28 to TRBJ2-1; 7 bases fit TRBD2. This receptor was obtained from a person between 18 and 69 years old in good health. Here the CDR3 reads CASTRVAGASNEQFF. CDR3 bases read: TGTGCCAGCACCCGAGTTGCGGGAGCAAGTAATGAG.